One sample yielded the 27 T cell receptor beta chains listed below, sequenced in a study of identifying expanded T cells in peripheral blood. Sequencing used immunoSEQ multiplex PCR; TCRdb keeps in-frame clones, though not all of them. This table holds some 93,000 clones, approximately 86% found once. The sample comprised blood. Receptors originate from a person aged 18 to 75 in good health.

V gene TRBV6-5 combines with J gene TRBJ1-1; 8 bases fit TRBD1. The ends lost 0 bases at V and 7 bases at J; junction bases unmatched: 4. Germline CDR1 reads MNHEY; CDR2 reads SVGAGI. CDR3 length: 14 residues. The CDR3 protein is CASSYSRGQGEAFF. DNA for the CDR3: TGTGCCAGCAGTTACTCCAGGGGGCAAGGTGAAGCTTTCTTT.

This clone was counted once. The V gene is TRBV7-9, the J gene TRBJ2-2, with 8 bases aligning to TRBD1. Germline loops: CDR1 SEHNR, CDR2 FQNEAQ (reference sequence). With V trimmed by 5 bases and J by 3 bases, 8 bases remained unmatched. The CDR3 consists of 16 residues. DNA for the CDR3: TGTGCCAGCAGCCGGCAGGGGGCGTTATACACCGGGGAGCTGTTTTTT. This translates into CASSRQGALYTGELFF.

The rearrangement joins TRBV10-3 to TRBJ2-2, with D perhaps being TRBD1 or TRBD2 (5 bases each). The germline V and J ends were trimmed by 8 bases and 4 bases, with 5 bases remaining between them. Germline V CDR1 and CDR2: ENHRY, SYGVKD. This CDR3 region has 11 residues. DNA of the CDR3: TGTGCCATCGGGGGCACCGGGGAGCTGTTTTTT. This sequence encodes CAIGGTGELFF.

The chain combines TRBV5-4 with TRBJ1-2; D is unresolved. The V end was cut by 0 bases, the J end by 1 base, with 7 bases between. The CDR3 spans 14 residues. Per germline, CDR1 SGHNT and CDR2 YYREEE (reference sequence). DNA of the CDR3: TGTGCCAGCAGCTTGGTTTCAGTTAACTATGGCTACACCTTC. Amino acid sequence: CASSLVSVNYGYTF.

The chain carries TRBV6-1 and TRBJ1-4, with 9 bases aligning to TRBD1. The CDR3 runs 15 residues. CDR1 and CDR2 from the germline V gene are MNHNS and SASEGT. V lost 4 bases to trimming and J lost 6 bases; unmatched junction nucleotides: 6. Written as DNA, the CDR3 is TGTGCCAGCAGTGCAAAGACAGGGGGGGATGAAAAACTGTTTTTT. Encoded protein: CASSAKTGGDEKLFF.

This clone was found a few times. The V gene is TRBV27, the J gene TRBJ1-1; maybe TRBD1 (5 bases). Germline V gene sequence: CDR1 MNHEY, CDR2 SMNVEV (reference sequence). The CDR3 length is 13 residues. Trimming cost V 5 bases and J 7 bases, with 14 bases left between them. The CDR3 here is CASSPLGGGEAFF. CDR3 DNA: TGTGCCAGCAGTCCCCTGGGGGGGGGTGAAGCTTTCTTT.

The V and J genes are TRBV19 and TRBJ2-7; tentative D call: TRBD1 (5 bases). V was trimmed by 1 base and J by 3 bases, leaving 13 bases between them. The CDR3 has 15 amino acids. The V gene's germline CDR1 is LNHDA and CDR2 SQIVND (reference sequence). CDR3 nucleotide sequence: TGTGCCAGTAGTATAGCAGGGCAGTTCAACTACGAGCAGTACTTC. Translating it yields CASSIAGQFNYEQYF.

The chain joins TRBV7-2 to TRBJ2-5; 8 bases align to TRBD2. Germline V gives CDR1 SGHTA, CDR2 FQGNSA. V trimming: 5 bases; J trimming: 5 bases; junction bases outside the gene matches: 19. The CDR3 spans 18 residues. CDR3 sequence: CASSALLASGPSGETQYF. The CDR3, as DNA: TGTGCCAGCAGCGCCCTGCTGGCTAGCGGGCCCTCCGGGGAGACCCAGTACTTC.

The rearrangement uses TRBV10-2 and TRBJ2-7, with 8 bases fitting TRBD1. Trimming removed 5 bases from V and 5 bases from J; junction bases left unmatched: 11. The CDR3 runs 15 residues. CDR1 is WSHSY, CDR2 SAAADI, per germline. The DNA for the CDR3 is TGCGCCAGCAGTAACTCCGGGACAGGCAGCCACGAGCAGTACTTC. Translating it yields CASSNSGTGSHEQYF.

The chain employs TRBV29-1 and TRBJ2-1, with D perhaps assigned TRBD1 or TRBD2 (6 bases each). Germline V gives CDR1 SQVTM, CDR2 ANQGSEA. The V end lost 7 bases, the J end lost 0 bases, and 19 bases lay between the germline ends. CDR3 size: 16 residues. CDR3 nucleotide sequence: TGCAGCGCCACCCCCGGGGGACACCGCTCCTACAATGAGCAGTTCTTC. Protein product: CSATPGGHRSYNEQFF.

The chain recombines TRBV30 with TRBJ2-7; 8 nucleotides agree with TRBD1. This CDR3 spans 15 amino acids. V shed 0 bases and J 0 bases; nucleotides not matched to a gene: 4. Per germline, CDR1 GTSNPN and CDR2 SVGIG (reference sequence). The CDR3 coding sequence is TGTGCCTGGAGTGTAGGGACAGGCCGCTCCTACGAGCAGTACTTC. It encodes CAWSVGTGRSYEQYF.

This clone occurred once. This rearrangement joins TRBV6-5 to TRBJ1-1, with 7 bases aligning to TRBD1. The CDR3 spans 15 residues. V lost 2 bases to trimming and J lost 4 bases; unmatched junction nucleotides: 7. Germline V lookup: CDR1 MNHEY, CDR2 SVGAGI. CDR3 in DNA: TGTGCCAGCAGTTACGGGGACACAGGGGTCACTGAAGCTTTCTTT. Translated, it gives CASSYGDTGVTEAFF.

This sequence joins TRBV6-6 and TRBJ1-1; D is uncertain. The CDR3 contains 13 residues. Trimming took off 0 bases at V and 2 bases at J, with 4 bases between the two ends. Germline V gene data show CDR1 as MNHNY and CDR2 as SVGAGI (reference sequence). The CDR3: CASSYSVNTEAFF. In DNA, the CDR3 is TGTGCCAGCAGTTACTCTGTAAACACTGAAGCTTTCTTT.

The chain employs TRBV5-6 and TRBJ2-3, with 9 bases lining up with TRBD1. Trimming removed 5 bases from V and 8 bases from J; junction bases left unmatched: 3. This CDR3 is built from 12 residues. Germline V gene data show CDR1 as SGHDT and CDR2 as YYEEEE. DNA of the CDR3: TGTGCCAGCAGGGGGACAGGGTCTACGCAGTATTTT. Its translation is CASRGTGSTQYF.

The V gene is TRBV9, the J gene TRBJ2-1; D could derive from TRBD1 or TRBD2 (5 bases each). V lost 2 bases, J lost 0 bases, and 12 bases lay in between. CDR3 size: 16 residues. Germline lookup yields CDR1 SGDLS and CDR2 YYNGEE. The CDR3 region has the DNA TGTGCCAGCAGCGTTACCCCAGGGAGCTCCTACAATGAGCAGTTCTTC. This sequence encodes CASSVTPGSSYNEQFF.

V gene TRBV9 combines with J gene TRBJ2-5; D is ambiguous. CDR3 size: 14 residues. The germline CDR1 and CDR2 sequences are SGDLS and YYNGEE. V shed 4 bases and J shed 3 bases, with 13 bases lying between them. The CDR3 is CASSTRPEEETQYF. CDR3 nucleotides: TGTGCCAGCAGCACCCGACCAGAAGAAGAGACCCAGTACTTC. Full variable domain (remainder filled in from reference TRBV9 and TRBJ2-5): DSGVTQTPKHLITATGQRVTLRCSPRSGDLSVYWYQQSLDQGLQFLIQYYNGEERAKGNILERFSAQQFPDLHSELNLSSLELGDSALYFCASSTRPEEETQYFGPGTRLLVL.

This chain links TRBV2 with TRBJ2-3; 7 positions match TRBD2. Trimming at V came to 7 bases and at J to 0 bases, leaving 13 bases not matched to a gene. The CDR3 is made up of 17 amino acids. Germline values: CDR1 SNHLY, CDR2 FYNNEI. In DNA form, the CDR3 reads TGTGCCAGCATGTCCCTCGGGAGGTCGACTAGCACAGATACGCAGTATTTT. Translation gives CASMSLGRSTSTDTQYF. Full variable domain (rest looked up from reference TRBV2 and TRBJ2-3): EPEVTQTPSHQVTQMGQEVILRCVPISNHLYFYWYRQILGQKVEFLVSFYNNEISEKSEIFDDQFSVERPDGSNFTLKIRSTKLEDSAMYFCASMSLGRSTSTDTQYFGPGTRLTVL.

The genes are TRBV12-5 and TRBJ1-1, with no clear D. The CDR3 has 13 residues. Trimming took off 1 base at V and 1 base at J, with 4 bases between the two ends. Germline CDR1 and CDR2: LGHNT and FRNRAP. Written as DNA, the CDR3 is TGTGCTAGTGGTTTGGAGCCGAACACTGAAGCTTTCTTT. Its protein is CASGLEPNTEAFF.

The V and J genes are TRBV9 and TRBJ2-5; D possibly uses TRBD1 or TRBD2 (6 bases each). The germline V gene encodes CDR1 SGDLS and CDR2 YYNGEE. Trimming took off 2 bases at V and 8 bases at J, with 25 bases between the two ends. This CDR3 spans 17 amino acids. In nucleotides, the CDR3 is TGTGCCAGCAGCGTTAGTTCTAGGGGGGCCGCAGGGGATACCCAGTACTTC. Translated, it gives CASSVSSRGAAGDTQYF.

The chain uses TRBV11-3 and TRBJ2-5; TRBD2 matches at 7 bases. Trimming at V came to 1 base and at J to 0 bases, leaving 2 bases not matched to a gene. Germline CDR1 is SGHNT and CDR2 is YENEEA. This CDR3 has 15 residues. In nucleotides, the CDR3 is TGTGCCAGCAGCTTAGGGGGAGGGTACCAAGAGACCCAGTACTTC. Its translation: CASSLGGGYQETQYF.

This CDR3 reads CASSLSKDSTDTQYF. Written as DNA, the CDR3 is TGTGCCAGCAGCTTAAGTAAGGACAGCACAGATACGCAGTATTTT. The chain recombines TRBV7-2 with TRBJ2-3; D not certain. The CDR3 is 15 residues long. Trimming took off 2 bases at V and 0 bases at J, with 9 bases between the two ends. Germline assignment: CDR1 SGHTA and CDR2 FQGNSA.

CDR3 residues: CASSPTGSHEQYF. Here the CDR3 DNA reads TGTGCCAGCAGTCCCACGGGGTCCCACGAGCAGTACTTC. V is TRBV5-6 and J is TRBJ2-7; D might be TRBD2 (5 bases). CDR1 is SGHDT and CDR2 is YYEEEE in the germline V gene. V was clipped by 5 bases and J by 5 bases, with 14 bases between them. The CDR3 runs to 13 residues.

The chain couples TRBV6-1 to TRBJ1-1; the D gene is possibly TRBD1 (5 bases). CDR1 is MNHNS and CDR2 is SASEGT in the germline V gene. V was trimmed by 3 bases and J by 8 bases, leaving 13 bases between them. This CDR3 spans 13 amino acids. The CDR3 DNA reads TGTGCCAGCAGTGAGACTTCCGGGACGGAAGCTTTCTTT. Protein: CASSETSGTEAFF.

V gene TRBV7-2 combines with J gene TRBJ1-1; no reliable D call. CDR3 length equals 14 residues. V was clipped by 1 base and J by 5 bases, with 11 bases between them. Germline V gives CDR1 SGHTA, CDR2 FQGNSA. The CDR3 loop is CASSLEGRWTEAFF. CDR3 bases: TGTGCCAGCAGCTTAGAAGGAAGGTGGACTGAAGCTTTCTTT.

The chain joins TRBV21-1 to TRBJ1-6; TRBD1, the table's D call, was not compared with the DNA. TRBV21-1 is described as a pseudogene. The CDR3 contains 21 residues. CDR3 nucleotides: TGTGCCAGCAGCAAAGCTCCGGGACAGAGAATTTGGAAGGGTATCTTTTCACCCCTCCACTTT. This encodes CASSKAPGQRIWKGIFSPLHF.

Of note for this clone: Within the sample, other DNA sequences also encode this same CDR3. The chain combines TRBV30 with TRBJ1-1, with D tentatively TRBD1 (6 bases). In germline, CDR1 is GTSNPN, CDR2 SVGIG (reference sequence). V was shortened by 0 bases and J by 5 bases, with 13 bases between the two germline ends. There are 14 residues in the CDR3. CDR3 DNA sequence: TGTGCCTGGAGTGTTACGGGGGGCAGGACTGAAGCTTTCTTT. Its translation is CAWSVTGGRTEAFF.

The CDR3 region has the DNA TGTGCCAGCAGCTCGAGACAGAGTGGGTACAATGAGCAGTTCTTC. Translated: CASSSRQSGYNEQFF. This chain links TRBV7-8 with TRBJ2-1, with D perhaps TRBD1 (5 bases). V was trimmed by 4 bases and J by 4 bases, leaving 14 bases between them. The CDR3 consists of 15 residues. Germline V gene sequence: CDR1 SGHVS, CDR2 FQNEAQ.